Listed below are T cell receptor beta chains from one sample, sequenced in a study of T cell changes during pregnancy in multiple sclerosis. TCRdb's table, derived via immunoSEQ multiplex PCR, lists solely in-frame clones and lacks some. The table includes 25,000 to 30,000 clones, roughly 89% detected once. The material sequenced was CD4+ T cells from peripheral blood mononuclear cells, taken in the second trimester of pregnancy. These receptors were taken from a female donor with multiple sclerosis, enrolled in a pregnancy study. The CDR3 runs from the conserved cysteine through the conserved F or W. Each record gives: D gene, clone size, V gene, J gene, CDR3 DNA, CDR3 protein. D genes are given only for firm matches. Size values are once, few and many counts, or a class for expanded clones, and some rows have none.

d_gene: -
abundance: -
v_gene: TRBV5-8
j_gene: TRBJ2-1
CDR3nt: TGTGCCAGCAGCAATGAGGGGAGACAGGCACACAATGAGCAGTTCTTC
CDR3aa: CASSNEGRQAHNEQFF

d_gene: TRBD2
abundance: once
v_gene: TRBV7-9
j_gene: TRBJ2-5
CDR3nt: TGTGCCAGCAGCCCCGCTTCGGGTAGCGGGGGGGCCGGAGAGACCCAGTACTTC
CDR3aa: CASSPASGSGGAGETQYF

d_gene: TRBD2
abundance: once
v_gene: TRBV10-3
j_gene: TRBJ2-1
CDR3nt: TGTGCCATAGGGAGGAGGCCGGCCAGGCGGGGGGCCGACAATGAGCAGTTCTTC
CDR3aa: CAIGRRPARRGADNEQFF

d_gene: -
abundance: once
v_gene: TRBV19
j_gene: TRBJ1-4
CDR3nt: TGTGCCAGTAGTGAATGGGGCGCCCGGACAGAAAAACTGTTTTTT
CDR3aa: CASSEWGARTEKLFF

d_gene: -
abundance: -
v_gene: TRBV18
j_gene: TRBJ1-2
CDR3nt: TGTGCCAGCTCACCCCCCCAGTTAGGGGCGTATGGCTACACCTTC
CDR3aa: CASSPPQLGAYGYTF

d_gene: -
abundance: -
v_gene: TRBV19
j_gene: TRBJ1-2
CDR3nt: TGTGCCAGTAGTATACAACAGATCAATGGCTACACCTTC
CDR3aa: CASSIQQINGYTF

d_gene: TRBD2
abundance: -
v_gene: TRBV2
j_gene: TRBJ2-7
CDR3nt: TGTGCCAGCAGTGACGGACTAGTAGACGAGCAGTACTTC
CDR3aa: CASSDGLVDEQYF

d_gene: -
abundance: -
v_gene: TRBV5-4
j_gene: TRBJ2-5
CDR3nt: TGTGCCAGCAGCTTGGGGCTCCTGTACCAAGAGACCCAGTACTTC
CDR3aa: CASSLGLLYQETQYF

d_gene: TRBD1
abundance: few
v_gene: TRBV29-1
j_gene: TRBJ2-1
CDR3nt: TGCAGCGTCCTAAGGGGACAGGGGGTACGTGAGCAGTTCTTC
CDR3aa: CSVLRGQGVREQFF

d_gene: -
abundance: -
v_gene: TRBV19
j_gene: TRBJ1-5
CDR3nt: TGTGCCAGTAGTCCAGCGTCAGGGGTTAGCAATCAGCCCCAGCATTTT
CDR3aa: CASSPASGVSNQPQHF

d_gene: -
abundance: -
v_gene: TRBV7-8
j_gene: TRBJ1-5
CDR3nt: TGTGCCAGCAGCTTAAGGGCCCGACAGGATAGCAATCAGCCCCAGCATTTT
CDR3aa: CASSLRARQDSNQPQHF

d_gene: -
abundance: -
v_gene: TRBV29-1
j_gene: TRBJ2-7
CDR3nt: TGCAGCGTTGAGGTGCGACGGGGTGTCGAGCAGTACTTC
CDR3aa: CSVEVRRGVEQYF

d_gene: -
abundance: -
v_gene: TRBV25-1
j_gene: TRBJ2-4
CDR3nt: TGTGCCAGCAGTGAACTCAAAGGGGGGGGGCCGGAGGACATTCAGTACTTC
CDR3aa: CASSELKGGGPEDIQYF

d_gene: -
abundance: once
v_gene: TRBV5-1
j_gene: TRBJ2-5
CDR3nt: TGCGCCAGCAGTCGGAGGGGTGGGGAGACCCAGTACTTC
CDR3aa: CASSRRGGETQYF

d_gene: TRBD1
abundance: -
v_gene: TRBV10-1
j_gene: TRBJ1-1
CDR3nt: TGCGCCAGCAGTGCTGACAGGGTCACTGAAGCTTTCTTT
CDR3aa: CASSADRVTEAFF

d_gene: -
abundance: -
v_gene: TRBV20-1
j_gene: TRBJ2-1
CDR3nt: TGCAGTGCTAGTCGCCGGAATGAGCAGTTCTTC
CDR3aa: CSASRRNEQFF

d_gene: -
abundance: -
v_gene: TRBV7-7
j_gene: TRBJ2-3
CDR3nt: TGTGCTAGCAGCTCAGGGACTGCGGTCGGGACAGATACGCAGTATTTT
CDR3aa: CASSSGTAVGTDTQYF

d_gene: TRBD2
abundance: -
v_gene: TRBV4-1
j_gene: TRBJ2-3
CDR3nt: TGCGCCAGCAGCCAAGGACTAGCGGGGGGTACAGATACGCAGTATTTT
CDR3aa: CASSQGLAGGTDTQYF

d_gene: TRBD2
abundance: -
v_gene: TRBV7-3
j_gene: TRBJ2-1
CDR3nt: TGTGCCAGCAGCCTAGGGACTAGCCTGGCTGCCTACAATGAGCAGTTCTTC
CDR3aa: CASSLGTSLAAYNEQFF

d_gene: -
abundance: -
v_gene: TRBV4-3
j_gene: TRBJ2-5
CDR3nt: TGCGCCAGCAGCCAAGAGCGGGGGCCGACCCAGTACTTC
CDR3aa: CASSQERGPTQYF

d_gene: TRBD1
abundance: -
v_gene: TRBV7-2
j_gene: TRBJ1-1
CDR3nt: TGTGCCAGCAGCCTACAGGGGGGGGATTACACTGAAGCTTTCTTT
CDR3aa: CASSLQGGDYTEAFF

d_gene: -
abundance: -
v_gene: TRBV30
j_gene: TRBJ1-5
CDR3nt: TGTGCCTGGAGTGCCCAGGGCGATCAGCCCCAGCATTTT
CDR3aa: CAWSAQGDQPQHF

d_gene: -
abundance: -
v_gene: TRBV11-2
j_gene: TRBJ2-2
CDR3nt: TGTGCCAGCAGCTTCTTTTCCGGGGAGCTGTTTTTT
CDR3aa: CASSFFSGELFF

d_gene: -
abundance: once
v_gene: TRBV18
j_gene: TRBJ2-3
CDR3nt: TGTGCCAGCTCACCATCGGCGGGGTATCGCACAGATACGCAGTATTTT
CDR3aa: CASSPSAGYRTDTQYF

d_gene: -
abundance: -
v_gene: TRBV10-1
j_gene: TRBJ2-3
CDR3nt: TGCGCCAGCAGTGATCCGGGGGTTCGGGACACAGATACGCAGTATTTT
CDR3aa: CASSDPGVRDTDTQYF

d_gene: -
abundance: -
v_gene: TRBV7-8
j_gene: TRBJ2-1
CDR3nt: TGTGCCAGCAGCTTATCCTGGCGACTATCTTACAATGAGCAGTTCTTC
CDR3aa: CASSLSWRLSYNEQFF

d_gene: TRBD1
abundance: -
v_gene: TRBV4-1
j_gene: TRBJ1-2
CDR3nt: TGCGCCAGCAGTCCTCCGACAGGGGACAACTATGGCTACACCTTC
CDR3aa: CASSPPTGDNYGYTF

d_gene: -
abundance: few
v_gene: TRBV18
j_gene: TRBJ1-1
CDR3nt: TGTGCCAGCTCAGTACAGGGGAACACTGAAGCTTTCTTT
CDR3aa: CASSVQGNTEAFF

d_gene: -
abundance: -
v_gene: TRBV18
j_gene: TRBJ1-1
CDR3nt: TGTGCCAGCTCCCCTCACGGGGGGGAGGCTGAAGCTTTCTTT
CDR3aa: CASSPHGGEAEAFF

d_gene: TRBD2
abundance: -
v_gene: TRBV30
j_gene: TRBJ2-1
CDR3nt: TGTGCCTGGGCCCAGACTAGCGGCTCCTACAATGAGCAGTTCTTC
CDR3aa: CAWAQTSGSYNEQFF

d_gene: TRBD1
abundance: -
v_gene: TRBV11-2
j_gene: TRBJ2-7
CDR3nt: TGTGCCAGCAGCTACCGGACAGGGAGAAGCTACGAGCAGTACTTC
CDR3aa: CASSYRTGRSYEQYF

d_gene: -
abundance: -
v_gene: TRBV5-1
j_gene: TRBJ2-2
CDR3nt: TGCGCCAGCAGCTTGGGACTAGCGAACACCGGGGAGCTGTTTTTT
CDR3aa: CASSLGLANTGELFF

d_gene: TRBD2
abundance: -
v_gene: TRBV7-6
j_gene: TRBJ2-2
CDR3nt: TGTGCCAGCAGATCCCCCGGCCTAGCGGGGGGTAACGGGGAGCTGTTTTTT
CDR3aa: CASRSPGLAGGNGELFF

d_gene: TRBD1
abundance: -
v_gene: TRBV2
j_gene: TRBJ1-1
CDR3nt: TGTGCCGGTACGACAGGGGTGGACACTGAAGCTTTCTTT
CDR3aa: CAGTTGVDTEAFF

d_gene: TRBD1
abundance: -
v_gene: TRBV5-1
j_gene: TRBJ2-2
CDR3nt: TGCGCCAGCAGCGGGGGACAGGGGGCAGTCGGGGAGCTGTTTTTT
CDR3aa: CASSGGQGAVGELFF

d_gene: TRBD1
abundance: -
v_gene: TRBV7-9
j_gene: TRBJ1-5
CDR3nt: TGTGCCAGCAGCCGGGACAGGGCGGTCCAGCATTTT
CDR3aa: CASSRDRAVQHF

d_gene: -
abundance: -
v_gene: TRBV30
j_gene: TRBJ1-1
CDR3nt: TGTGCCTGGAGTGTAGGACAGTGGGGCACTGAAGCTTTCTTT
CDR3aa: CAWSVGQWGTEAFF

d_gene: -
abundance: -
v_gene: TRBV9
j_gene: TRBJ1-1
CDR3nt: TGTGCCAGCAGCTCGCGGGGGACTGAAGCTTTCTTT
CDR3aa: CASSSRGTEAFF

d_gene: -
abundance: -
v_gene: TRBV29-1
j_gene: TRBJ1-2
CDR3nt: TGCAGCGTTGAGCAGGGTTCTTTTTATGGCTACACCTTC
CDR3aa: CSVEQGSFYGYTF

d_gene: -
abundance: -
v_gene: TRBV9
j_gene: TRBJ1-2
CDR3nt: TGTGCCAGCAGCGTAGTAGGGGGAACTAACTATGGCTACACCTTC
CDR3aa: CASSVVGGTNYGYTF